The sequence of this T cell receptor (beta chain) was determined in a study of cytomegalovirus exposure and HLA in healthy donors. Study-level points and caveats: Apart from CMV serostatus, no immune exposure information was available. Researchers reported in a later analysis that a missense DCLRE1C variant was tied to TCR beta V- and J-gene trimming.

About this clone itself: The antigen remains unidentified. An end of the junction differs from the germline gene, which may be a read error.

The PCR used 60 Vbeta and 13 Jbeta primers. Generated by immunoSEQ multiplex PCR, the TCRdb table keeps only in-frame clones and is missing some. The sample yields 85,000 to 100,000 clones, about 75% seen once. The CDR3 is 15 residues long. Germline V gene sequence: CDR1 MDHEN, CDR2 SYDVKM. Unrecorded immune exposure was likely among donors, who were nominally healthy when sampled. The J gene is TRBJ1-1, the V gene TRBV28; unclear D gene. The sequenced sample consisted of PBMCs. The receptor's source is a man in his forties in good health and CMV-seropositive. For the CDR3, the DNA is TGTGCCAGCACTTTACCGGGTCAAAGGTACACTGAAGCTTTCTTT. It encodes CASTLPGQRYTEAFF.